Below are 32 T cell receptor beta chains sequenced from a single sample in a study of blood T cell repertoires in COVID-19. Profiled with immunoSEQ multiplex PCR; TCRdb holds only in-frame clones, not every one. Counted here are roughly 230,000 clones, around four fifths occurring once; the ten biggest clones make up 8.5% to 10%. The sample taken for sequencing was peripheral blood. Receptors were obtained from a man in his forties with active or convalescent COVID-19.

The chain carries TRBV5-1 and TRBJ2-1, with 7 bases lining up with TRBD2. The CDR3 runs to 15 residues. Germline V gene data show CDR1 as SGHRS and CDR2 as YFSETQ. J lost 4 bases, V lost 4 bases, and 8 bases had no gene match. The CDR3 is CASSDRLAAYNEQFF. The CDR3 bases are TGCGCCAGCAGCGACCGACTAGCAGCATACAATGAGCAGTTCTTC.

The CDR3 DNA sequence: TGCAGCGTCCCTAAAGGGGGGGACGGCTACACCTTC. Protein product: CSVPKGGDGYTF. The chain recombines TRBV29-1 with TRBJ1-2; a possible D gene is TRBD1 (6 bases). The CDR3 has 12 residues. V lost 6 bases to trimming and J lost 8 bases, with 16 bases between them. Germline values: CDR1 SQVTM, CDR2 ANQGSEA.

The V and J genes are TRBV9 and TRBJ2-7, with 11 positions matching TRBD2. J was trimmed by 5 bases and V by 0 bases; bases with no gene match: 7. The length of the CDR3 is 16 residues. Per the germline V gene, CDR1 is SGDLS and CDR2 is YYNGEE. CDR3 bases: TGTGCCAGCAGCGTAGGTACTAGCGGGAGTTTCAACGAGCAGTACTTC. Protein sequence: CASSVGTSGSFNEQYF.

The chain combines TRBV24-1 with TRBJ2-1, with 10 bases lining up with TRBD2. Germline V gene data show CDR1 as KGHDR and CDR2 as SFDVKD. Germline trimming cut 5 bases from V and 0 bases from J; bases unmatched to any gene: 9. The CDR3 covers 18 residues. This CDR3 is CATSAASGGSSSYNEQFF. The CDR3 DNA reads TGTGCCACCAGTGCGGCTAGCGGGGGTTCAAGCTCCTACAATGAGCAGTTCTTC.

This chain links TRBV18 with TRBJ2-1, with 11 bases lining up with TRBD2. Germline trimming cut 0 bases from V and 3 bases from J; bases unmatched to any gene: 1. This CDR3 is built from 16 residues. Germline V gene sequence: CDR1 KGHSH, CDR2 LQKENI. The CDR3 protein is CASSPPGLAVYNEQFF. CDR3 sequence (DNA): TGTGCCAGCTCACCACCGGGACTAGCGGTCTACAATGAGCAGTTCTTC.

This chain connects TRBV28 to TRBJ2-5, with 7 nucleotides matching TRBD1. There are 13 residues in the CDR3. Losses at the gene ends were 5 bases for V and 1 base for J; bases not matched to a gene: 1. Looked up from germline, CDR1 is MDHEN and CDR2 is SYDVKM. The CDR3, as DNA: TGTGCCAGCAGTACAGGGGCCCAAGAGACCCAGTACTTC. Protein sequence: CASSTGAQETQYF.

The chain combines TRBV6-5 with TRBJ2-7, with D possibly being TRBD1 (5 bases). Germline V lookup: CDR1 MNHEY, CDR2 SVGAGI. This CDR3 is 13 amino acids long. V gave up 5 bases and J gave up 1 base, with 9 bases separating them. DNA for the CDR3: TGTGCCAGCAGTCTCAGGGATTCCTACGAGCAGTACTTC. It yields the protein CASSLRDSYEQYF.

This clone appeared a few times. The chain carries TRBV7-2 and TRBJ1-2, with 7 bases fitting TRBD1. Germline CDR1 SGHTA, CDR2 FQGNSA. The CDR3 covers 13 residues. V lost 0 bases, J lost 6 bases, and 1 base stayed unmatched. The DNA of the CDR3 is TGTGCCAGCAGCTTAGCTACAGGGGATGGCTACACCTTC. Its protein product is CASSLATGDGYTF.

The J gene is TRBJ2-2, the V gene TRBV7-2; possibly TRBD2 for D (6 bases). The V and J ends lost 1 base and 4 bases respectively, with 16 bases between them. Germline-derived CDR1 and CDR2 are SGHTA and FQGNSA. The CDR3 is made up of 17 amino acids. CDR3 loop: CASSLVGEGLITGELFF. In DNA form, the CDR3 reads TGTGCCAGCAGCTTAGTCGGAGAGGGACTCATCACCGGGGAGCTGTTTTTT.

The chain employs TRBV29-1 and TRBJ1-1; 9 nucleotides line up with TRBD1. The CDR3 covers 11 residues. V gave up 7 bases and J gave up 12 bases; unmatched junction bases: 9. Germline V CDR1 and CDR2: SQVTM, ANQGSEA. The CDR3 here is CSGAGQGAPFF. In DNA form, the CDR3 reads TGCAGCGGGGCGGGACAGGGCGCGCCTTTCTTT.

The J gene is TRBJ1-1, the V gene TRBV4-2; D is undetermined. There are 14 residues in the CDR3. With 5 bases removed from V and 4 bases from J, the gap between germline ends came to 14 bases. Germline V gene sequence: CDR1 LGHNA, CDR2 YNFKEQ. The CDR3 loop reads CASSVGGKFTEAFF. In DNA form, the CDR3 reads TGTGCCAGCAGCGTCGGCGGAAAATTCACTGAAGCTTTCTTT.

CDR3 DNA: TGTGCCAGCAGTCCCGTTTCAGGGGGCTACTATAATTCACCCCTCCACTTT. As protein: CASSPVSGGYYNSPLHF. The chain recombines TRBV27 with TRBJ1-6, with 8 bases fitting TRBD1. This CDR3 contains 17 residues. Germline V gene lookup returns CDR1 MNHEY and CDR2 SMNVEV (reference sequence). V lost 5 bases, J lost 3 bases, and 9 bases stayed unmatched.

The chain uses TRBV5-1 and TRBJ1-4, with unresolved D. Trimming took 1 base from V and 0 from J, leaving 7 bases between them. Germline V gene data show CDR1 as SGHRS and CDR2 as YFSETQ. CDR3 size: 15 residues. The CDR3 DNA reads TGCGCCAGCAGCTTGAACAGTGCAACTAATGAAAAACTGTTTTTT. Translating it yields CASSLNSATNEKLFF.

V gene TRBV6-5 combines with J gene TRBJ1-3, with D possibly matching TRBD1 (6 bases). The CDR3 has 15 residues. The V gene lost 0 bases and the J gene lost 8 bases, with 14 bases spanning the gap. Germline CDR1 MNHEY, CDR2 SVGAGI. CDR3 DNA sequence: TGTGCCAGCAGTTACTCCGAACAGGGTTGGGACACCATATATTTT. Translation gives CASSYSEQGWDTIYF.

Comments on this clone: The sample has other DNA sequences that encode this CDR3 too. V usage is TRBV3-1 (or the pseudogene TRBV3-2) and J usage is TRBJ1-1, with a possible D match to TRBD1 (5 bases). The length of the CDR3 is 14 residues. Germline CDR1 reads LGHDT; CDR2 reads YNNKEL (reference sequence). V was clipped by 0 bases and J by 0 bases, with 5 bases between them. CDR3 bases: TGTGCCAGCAGCCAAGAACAGGTGAACACTGAAGCTTTCTTT. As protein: CASSQEQVNTEAFF.

The CDR3 bases are TGTGCCAGCAGCGTAGGCCCCGGGACAGCAGATTCACCCCTCCACTTT. Residues: CASSVGPGTADSPLHF. V usage is TRBV9 and J usage is TRBJ1-6; 7 nucleotides agree with TRBD1. Germline values: CDR1 SGDLS, CDR2 YYNGEE. The ends lost 0 bases at V and 8 bases at J; junction bases unmatched: 8. The length of the CDR3 is 16 residues.

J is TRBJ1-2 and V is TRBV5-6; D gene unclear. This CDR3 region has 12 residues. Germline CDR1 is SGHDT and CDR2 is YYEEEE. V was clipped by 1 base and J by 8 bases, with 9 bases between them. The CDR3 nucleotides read TGTGCCAGCAGCTTGTTAGATCAAGGCTACACCTTC. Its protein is CASSLLDQGYTF.

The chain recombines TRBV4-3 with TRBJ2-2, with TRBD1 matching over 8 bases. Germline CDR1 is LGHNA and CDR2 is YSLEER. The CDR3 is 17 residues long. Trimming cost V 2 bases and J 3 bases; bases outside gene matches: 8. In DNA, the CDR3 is TGCGCCAGCAGCCAAATTATTGGACAGGGATACACCGGGGAGCTGTTTTTT. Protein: CASSQIIGQGYTGELFF.

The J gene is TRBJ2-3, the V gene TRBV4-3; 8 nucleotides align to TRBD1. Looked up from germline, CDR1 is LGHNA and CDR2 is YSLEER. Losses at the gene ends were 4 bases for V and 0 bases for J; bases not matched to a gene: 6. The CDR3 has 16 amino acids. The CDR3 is CASSRRTGPSTDTQYF. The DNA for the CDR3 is TGCGCCAGCAGCCGCCGGACAGGGCCAAGCACAGATACGCAGTATTTT.

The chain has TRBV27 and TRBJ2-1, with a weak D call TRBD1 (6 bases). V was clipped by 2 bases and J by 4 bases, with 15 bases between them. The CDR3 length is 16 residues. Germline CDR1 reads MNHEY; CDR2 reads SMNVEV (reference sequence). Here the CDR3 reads CASSLGGASRYNEQFF. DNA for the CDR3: TGTGCCAGCAGTTTAGGGGGCGCGAGTCGGTACAATGAGCAGTTCTTC.

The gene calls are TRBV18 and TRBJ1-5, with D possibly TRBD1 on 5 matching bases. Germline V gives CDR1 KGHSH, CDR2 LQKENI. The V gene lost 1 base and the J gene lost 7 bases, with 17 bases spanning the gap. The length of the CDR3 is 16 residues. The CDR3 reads CASSPQGVGGGQPQHF. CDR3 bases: TGTGCCAGCTCACCACAGGGAGTCGGGGGAGGACAGCCCCAGCATTTT.

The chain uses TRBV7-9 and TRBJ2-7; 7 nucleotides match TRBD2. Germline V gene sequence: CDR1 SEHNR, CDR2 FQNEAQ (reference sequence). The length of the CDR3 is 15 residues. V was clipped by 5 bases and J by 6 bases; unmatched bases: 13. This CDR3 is CASSNAAAWGGEQYF. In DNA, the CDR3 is TGTGCCAGCAGCAACGCAGCAGCATGGGGGGGCGAGCAGTACTTC.

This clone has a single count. The CDR3 protein is CAWTLGGMALHF. CDR3 nucleotide sequence: TGTGCCTGGACCCTCGGGGGGATGGCCCTCCACTTT. The chain is built from TRBV30 and TRBJ1-6; the D gene is possibly TRBD1 (5 bases). CDR1 and CDR2 from the germline V gene are GTSNPN and SVGIG (reference sequence). Trimming shortened V by 4 bases and J by 14 bases, and 15 bases separated the two germline ends. There are 12 residues in the CDR3.

The CDR3 here is CASSPLEKAKNIQYF. The CDR3, as DNA: TGTGCCAGCTCACCCTTGGAGAAAGCCAAAAACATTCAGTACTTC. This rearrangement joins TRBV18 to TRBJ2-4; D is undetermined. This CDR3 is 15 amino acids long. Germline V lookup: CDR1 KGHSH, CDR2 LQKENI. Trimming took off 3 bases at V and 0 bases at J, with 9 bases between the two ends.

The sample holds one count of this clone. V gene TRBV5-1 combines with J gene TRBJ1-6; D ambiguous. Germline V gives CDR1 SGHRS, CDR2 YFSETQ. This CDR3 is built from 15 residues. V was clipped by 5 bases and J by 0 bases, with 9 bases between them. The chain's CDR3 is CASSAGSSYNSPLHF. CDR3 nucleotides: TGCGCCAGCAGTGCGGGGAGCTCCTATAATTCACCCCTCCACTTT.

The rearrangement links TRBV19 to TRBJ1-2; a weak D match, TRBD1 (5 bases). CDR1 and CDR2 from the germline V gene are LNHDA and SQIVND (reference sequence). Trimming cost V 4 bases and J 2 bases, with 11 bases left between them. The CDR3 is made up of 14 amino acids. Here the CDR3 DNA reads TGTGCCAGTAGTAGGGGCGGAGAAAACTATGGCTACACCTTC. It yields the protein CASSRGGENYGYTF.

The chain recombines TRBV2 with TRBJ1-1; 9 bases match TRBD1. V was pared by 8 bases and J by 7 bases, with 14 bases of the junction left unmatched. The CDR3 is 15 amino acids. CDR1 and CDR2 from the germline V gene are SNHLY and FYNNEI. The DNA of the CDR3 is TGTGCCAGCCTGAGCTTAGGACAGGGGATAGGTGAAGCTTTCTTT. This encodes CASLSLGQGIGEAFF.

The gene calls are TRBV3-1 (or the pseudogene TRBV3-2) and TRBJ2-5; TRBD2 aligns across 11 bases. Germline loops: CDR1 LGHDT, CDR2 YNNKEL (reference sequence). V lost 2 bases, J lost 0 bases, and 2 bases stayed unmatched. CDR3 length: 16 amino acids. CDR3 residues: CASSQPTSGNQETQYF. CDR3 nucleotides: TGTGCCAGCAGCCAACCGACTAGCGGGAACCAAGAGACCCAGTACTTC.

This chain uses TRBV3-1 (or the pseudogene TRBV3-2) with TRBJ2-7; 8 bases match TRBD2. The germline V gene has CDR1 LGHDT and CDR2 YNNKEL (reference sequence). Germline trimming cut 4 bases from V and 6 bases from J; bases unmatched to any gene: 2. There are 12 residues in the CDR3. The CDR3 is CASSPGGVEQYF. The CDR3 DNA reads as TGTGCCAGCAGCCCGGGGGGGGTCGAGCAGTACTTC.

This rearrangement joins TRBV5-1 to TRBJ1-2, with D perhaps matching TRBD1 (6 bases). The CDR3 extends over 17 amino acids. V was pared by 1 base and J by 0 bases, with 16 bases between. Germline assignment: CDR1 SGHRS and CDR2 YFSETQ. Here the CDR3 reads CASSLMPGEGTNYGYTF. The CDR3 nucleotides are TGCGCCAGCAGCTTGATGCCAGGGGAAGGGACTAACTATGGCTACACCTTC.

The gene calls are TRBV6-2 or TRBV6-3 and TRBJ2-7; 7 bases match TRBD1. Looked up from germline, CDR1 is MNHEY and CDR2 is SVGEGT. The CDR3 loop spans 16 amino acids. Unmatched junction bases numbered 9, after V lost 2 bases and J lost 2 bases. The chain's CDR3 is CASSYGLPGQTYEQYF. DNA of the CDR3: TGTGCCAGCAGTTACGGCTTACCGGGACAGACCTACGAGCAGTACTTC.

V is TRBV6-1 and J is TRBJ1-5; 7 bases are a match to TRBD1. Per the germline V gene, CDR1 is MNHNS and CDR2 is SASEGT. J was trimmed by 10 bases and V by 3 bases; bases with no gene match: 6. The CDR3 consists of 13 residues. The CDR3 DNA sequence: TGTGCCAGCAGTGATGGACAGGATCGACCCCAGCATTTT. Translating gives CASSDGQDRPQHF.